This TCR beta chain was sequenced during a study of T cells in Graves' hyperthyroidism and ophthalmopathy (dated by TCRdb to about 2019). Turning to the overall study: Peripheral blood samples were taken at the time of initial diagnosis, prior to any treatment. TCR V-J signatures able to tell the groups apart were searched for in a discovery cohort of more than 90 patients, of whom more than 40 had Graves' ophthalmopathy and 55 to 65 had stable Graves' hyperthyroidism. Whether ophthalmopathy could be predicted prospectively was tested in an independent validation cohort made up of approximately 19 hyperthyroidism patients plus 17 patients who later progressed to ophthalmopathy. The approximately 95 discovery patients were divided at random into training and test sets in a 7:3 ratio. In addition, the study compared T-cell repertoires in thyroid tissue and in blood from roughly 6 Graves' hyperthyroidism patients. After blood sampling, hyperthyroidism patients were treated with methimazole at a starting dose of 30 mg daily, and ophthalmopathy patients were treated with high-dose intravenous methylprednisolone. TCR Vbeta CDR3 sequencing of approximately 140 peripheral blood samples (more than 40 ophthalmopathy, 75 to 80 hyperthyroidism and roughly 17 progressor patients) is reported in the paper. Broader findings and caveats from the paper: During validation, the model predicted progression to ophthalmopathy a median of around 7 months ahead of onset, with more than 60% sensitivity and almost 75% specificity. Blood samples also contained most of the expanded thyroid clonotypes (frequency above 0.001), which suggests that blood repertoires may reflect thyroid immune responses. No statistical method was used to set the sample size in advance, and investigators knew the group allocation. A 13 V-J signature model separated ophthalmopathy from stable hyperthyroidism, with around 91% sensitivity and roughly 81% specificity in cross-validation and 80%/75% in testing.

The TCR beta CDR3 regions were amplified from the RNA transcripts. The first round of RT-PCR for the TCR CDR3 was performed with the HTBI primer set and the Qiagen OneStep RT-PCR kit. Libraries were constructed in a second round of multiplex PCR, after which size selection and purification were carried out. Libraries were sequenced paired-end with 100 bp reads on an Illumina HiSeq2000. Concerning the study's data processing: SOAPnuke was used to process the raw data, throwing out any read that contained adapters or uncalled bases, had a mean Phred below 15, or lacked an exact constant-primer or identifier match. COPE v1.2.5 was used to merge the high-quality paired reads, and each unique nucleotide sequence was defined as a clonotype. MiTCR v1.1 was used to align clonotypes to the IMGT TRBV, TRBD and TRBJ reference segments. The analysis included only V-J combinations with a frequency above 0.0001, which together covered 99% to 99.2% of the repertoires. A TCS score was defined as the ratio of F50 (clonal expansion) to E x V (chaos), with BLOSUM62-based TCRdist applied between CDR3 peptides within each V-J. Welch's t-statistics and random forest reduced roughly 540 V-J features to about 12, which were used in a naive Bayes classifier (R e1071). The public reads were quality trimmed at Q25 with fastp and then assembled into clones with MiXCR by TCRdb, keeping productive beta chains. Each CDR3 protein gets just one entry, which takes the most common genes and DNA from the rows behind it. TCRdb's processing, not the study's, gives the V and J calls here. In this sample the table shows approximately 330,000 distinct CDR3 sequences, approximately 22% of which occur a single time. Around 50% of the sample is in the top ten clones.

Stable Graves' hyperthyroidism was defined as no progression to ophthalmopathy during 18 months of follow-up. Hyperthyroidism patients were aged 18 to 65 years and newly diagnosed, with disease duration of less than 2 months. The study excluded patients with uncontrolled infections, other autoimmune diseases, pregnancy or lactation. Diagnoses were based on clinical symptoms, serum thyroxine and TRAb, thyroid ultrasound and orbital computed tomography. PBMCs were isolated from more than 9 ml of fresh peripheral blood by Ficoll-Paque density gradient centrifugation. Total RNA was extracted using Trizol reagent, and RNA quality was assessed on an Agilent 2100 Bioanalyzer. The CDR3 covers 12 residues, taking in both the cysteine and the phenylalanine. Only the CDR3 part of the read is kept: 36 bases, read in frame from the first base. CDR1 is given as SEHNR and CDR2 as FQNEAQ, both from the germline V gene (reference sequence).

As to this clonotype: Its specific antigen is unknown. A read error may account for a junction end that differs from germline.

Sequencing was performed on blood. The TCR comes from a woman between 50 and 59 years old with Graves' hyperthyroidism. The sequence is built from TRBV7-9 and TRBJ2-7, with the D assignment possibly TRBD1 or TRBD2, given 5 matching bases for each. The DNA reads as follows: TGTGCCAGCAGCTCAGGGACCTACGGGCAGTACTTC. Translated, it reads CASSSGTYGQYF.